The T cell receptor (beta chain) under discussion was sequenced for a study of blood T cell repertoires in COVID-19. Study-wide background: COVID-19 samples from acute and convalescent phases originated in the United States, Italy and Spain.

Assay used: immunoSEQ multiplex PCR; TCRdb lists only in-frame clones, some missing. The table lists about 280,000 clones, 80% to 90% of them singletons. V gave up 5 bases and J gave up 2 bases, with 13 bases separating them. Germline lookup yields CDR1 MNHEY and CDR2 SMNVEV (reference sequence). The length of the CDR3 is 15 residues. This receptor was taken from a woman aged 50 to 60 who had recovered from COVID-19. Sequenced: peripheral blood. J is TRBJ2-1 and V is TRBV27, with a tentative D call TRBD2 (6 bases). CDR3 coding DNA: TGTGCCAGCAGTCCTACTAGCACACCCTACAATGAGCAGTTCTTC. Its protein product is CASSPTSTPYNEQFF.